Presented here are 20 T cell receptor beta chains from one specimen sequenced in a study of Tregs in tolerant kidney transplant recipients. Sequencing used immunoSEQ multiplex PCR; TCRdb keeps in-frame clones, though not all of them. In the table there are some 100,000 clones, around 91% of which are singletons. The sample taken for sequencing was CD4+ T cells from blood. These receptors were taken from a human donor in good health.

This rearrangement joins TRBV30 to TRBJ1-4; no firm D call. V was clipped by 2 bases and J by 5 bases, with 6 bases between them. This CDR3 spans 12 amino acids. From germline, CDR1 is GTSNPN and CDR2 SVGIG (reference sequence). In nucleotides, the CDR3 is TGTGCCTGGAGTAAACCGAATGAAAAACTGTTTTTT. It encodes CAWSKPNEKLFF. Variable domain in full (rest from reference TRBV30 and TRBJ1-4): SQTIHQWPATLVQPVGSPLSLECTVEGTSNPNLYWYRQAAGRGLQLLFYSVGIGQISSEVPQNLSASRPQDRQFILSSKKLLLSDSGFYLCAWSKPNEKLFFGSGTQLSVL.

This clone was detected once. V gene TRBV18 combines with J gene TRBJ2-3, with D hard to call. CDR3 length equals 15 residues. Per the germline V gene, CDR1 is KGHSH and CDR2 is LQKENI. Trimming removed 1 base from V and 1 base from J, with 9 bases in between. The CDR3 is CASSPQAVGTDTQYF. The CDR3 nucleotides read TGTGCCAGCTCACCACAGGCGGTGGGCACAGATACGCAGTATTTT.

The V and J genes are TRBV5-1 and TRBJ2-1; TRBD2 agrees at 8 bases. V lost 0 bases, J lost 10 bases, and 9 bases stayed unmatched. The germline V gene has CDR1 SGHRS and CDR2 YFSETQ. CDR3 length: 15 residues. CDR3 sequence: CASSLALRGAGEQFF. In DNA form, the CDR3 reads TGCGCCAGCAGCTTGGCCCTGCGGGGGGCAGGGGAGCAGTTCTTC.

The chain has TRBV4-1 and TRBJ1-2; 9 nucleotides agree with TRBD1. V lost 0 bases, J lost 4 bases, and 12 bases stayed unmatched. The germline CDR1 and CDR2 sequences are MGHRA and YSYEKL. The CDR3 runs 18 residues. CDR3 loop: CASSQDGAYRGRSYGYTF. The CDR3 nucleotides are TGCGCCAGCAGCCAAGATGGTGCATACAGGGGGCGAAGCTATGGCTACACCTTC.

J is TRBJ1-1 and V is TRBV29-1, with D hard to call. The CDR3 totals 13 residues. The V end lost 7 bases, the J end lost 1 base, and 13 bases lay between the germline ends. Germline lookup yields CDR1 SQVTM and CDR2 ANQGSEA. Here the CDR3 DNA reads TGCAGCGCCACGGGGTATTCGAACACTGAAGCTTTCTTT. This gives the protein CSATGYSNTEAFF.

The chain employs TRBV18 and TRBJ1-6; tentative D call: TRBD1 (5 bases). The CDR3 is 13 amino acids. Trimming removed 0 bases at V and 8 bases at J, with 5 bases between. CDR1 and CDR2 (germline): KGHSH, LQKENI. The CDR3 is CASSPPGDSPLHF. As DNA, the CDR3 is TGTGCCAGCTCACCACCGGGGGATTCACCCCTCCACTTT. Looking up the rest from reference TRBV18 and TRBJ1-6 gives the full variable domain: NAGVMQNPRHLVRRRGQEARLRCSPMKGHSHVYWYRQLPEEGLKFMVYLQKENIIDESGMPKERFSAEFPKEGPSILRIQQVVRGDSAAYFCASSPPGDSPLHFGNGTRLTVT.

The CDR3 DNA sequence: TGCAGCGTTGATGCCCAGGGGGTGTACCCGTACCAAGAGACCCAGTACTTC. Amino acids: CSVDAQGVYPYQETQYF. The chain links TRBV29-1 to TRBJ2-5; 7 nucleotides line up with TRBD1. CDR3 size: 17 residues. Germline values: CDR1 SQVTM, CDR2 ANQGSEA. The V gene end was trimmed by 3 bases and the J gene end by 0 bases; junction bases not matched to a gene: 13. Drawing the rest from reference TRBV29-1 and TRBJ2-5, the complete variable domain is SAVISQKPSRDICQRGTSLTIQCQVDSQVTMMFWYRQQPGQSLTLIATANQGSEATYESGFVIDKFPISRPNLTFSTLTVSNMSPEDSSIYLCSVDAQGVYPYQETQYFGPGTRLLVL.

This clone was observed once. The chain carries TRBV30 and TRBJ2-7; D call uncertain. Germline CDR1 GTSNPN, CDR2 SVGIG (reference sequence). The CDR3 spans 11 residues. With 7 bases removed from V and 4 bases from J, the gap between germline ends came to 11 bases. CDR3 DNA: TGTGCCTACTTACTGAGTTACGAGCAGTACTTC. Translating it yields CAYLLSYEQYF.

The chain uses TRBV7-2 and TRBJ2-7; D may correspond to TRBD1 or TRBD2 (5 bases each). The CDR3 runs 15 residues. V lost 1 base, J lost 3 bases, and 13 bases lay in between. Germline V gene lookup returns CDR1 SGHTA and CDR2 FQGNSA. The CDR3 is CASSLGAGTYYEQYF. In nucleotides, the CDR3 is TGTGCCAGCAGCTTAGGGGCAGGGACCTACTACGAGCAGTACTTC.

The V gene is TRBV7-2, the J gene TRBJ2-3; a weak D match, TRBD2 (6 bases). The germline V and J ends were trimmed by 0 bases and 5 bases, with 9 bases remaining between them. The CDR3 extends over 14 amino acids. The germline V gene encodes CDR1 SGHTA and CDR2 FQGNSA. The CDR3 DNA is TGTGCCAGCAGCTTAGCGGGGGGTATAGATACGCAGTATTTT. It is translated as CASSLAGGIDTQYF.

The chain employs TRBV19 and TRBJ2-1; no definite D call. CDR1 and CDR2 (germline): LNHDA, SQIVND (reference sequence). Deletions cut 6 bases from V and 0 bases from J, with 9 bases between. The CDR3 is 14 amino acids. CDR3 sequence: CASSSAYSYNEQFF. The CDR3 region has the DNA TGTGCCAGTAGCTCGGCTTACTCCTACAATGAGCAGTTCTTC.

The chain couples TRBV6-6 to TRBJ2-7; weak D call: TRBD1 (6 bases). This CDR3 comprises 15 residues. V was trimmed by 0 bases and J by 1 base, leaving 10 bases between them. Looked up from germline, CDR1 is MNHNY and CDR2 is SVGAGI (reference sequence). The CDR3 loop reads CASSYSSTGSYEQYF. In DNA, the CDR3 is TGTGCCAGCAGTTACTCGTCTACAGGGTCCTACGAGCAGTACTTC.

CDR3 sequence reads: CASSLGHLQETQYF. Here the CDR3 DNA reads TGCGCCAGCAGCTTGGGTCACCTCCAAGAGACCCAGTACTTC. This chain uses TRBV5-1 with TRBJ2-5, with unresolved D. The CDR3 length is 14 residues. CDR1 and CDR2 (germline): SGHRS, YFSETQ. Trimming pared 0 bases from V and 1 base from J, leaving 7 bases between. Using reference TRBV5-1 and TRBJ2-5 for the parts outside the CDR3, the full variable domain is KAGVTQTPRYLIKTRGQQVTLSCSPISGHRSVSWYQQTPGQGLQFLFEYFSETQRNKGNFPGRFSGRQFSNSRSEMNVSTLELGDSALYLCASSLGHLQETQYFGPGTRLLVL.

The chain joins TRBV29-1 to TRBJ2-2, with D perhaps being TRBD1 or TRBD2 (5 bases each). V shed 4 bases and J shed 1 base, with 10 bases lying between them. This CDR3 has 14 residues. In germline, CDR1 is SQVTM, CDR2 ANQGSEA. This CDR3 is CSVGGTVNTGELFF. The CDR3 bases are TGCAGCGTTGGGGGGACGGTGAACACCGGGGAGCTGTTTTTT.

As to this clone: Other DNA sequences of this sample code for an identical CDR3. The chain has TRBV19 and TRBJ1-5; TRBD1 agrees at 7 bases. CDR3 size: 15 residues. The J segment lost 2 bases and the V segment lost 5 bases, leaving 6 bases of the junction unmatched. Germline V gene sequence: CDR1 LNHDA, CDR2 SQIVND (reference sequence). The CDR3 bases are TGTGCCAGTAGTTTATCAGGACAGGGCAATCAGCCCCAGCATTTT. Translated, it gives CASSLSGQGNQPQHF.

V usage is TRBV9 and J usage is TRBJ2-5, with 14 bases identical to TRBD2. This CDR3 is built from 16 residues. V was clipped by 4 bases and J by 5 bases; unmatched bases: 7. The germline V gene has CDR1 SGDLS and CDR2 YYNGEE. CDR3 nucleotides: TGTGCCAGCAGCCCAAGGGGACTAGCGGGAGTTGAGACCCAGTACTTC. Translated, it gives CASSPRGLAGVETQYF.

This clone was found a few times. The chain employs TRBV7-9 and TRBJ1-6; 9 bases agree with TRBD1. CDR1 is SEHNR, CDR2 FQNEAQ, per germline (reference sequence). The ends lost 5 bases at V and 15 bases at J; junction bases unmatched: 11. The CDR3 has 14 residues. Here the CDR3 DNA reads TGTGCCAGCAGCCGAGGACAGGGGAGCCTTCACCTCCACTTT. Translation: CASSRGQGSLHLHF. The whole variable domain, remainder taken from reference TRBV7-9 and TRBJ1-6, is DTGVSQNPRHKITKRGQNVTFRCDPISEHNRLYWYRQTLGQGPEFLTYFQNEAQLEKSRLLSDRFSAERPKGSFSTLEIQRTEQGDSAMYLCASSRGQGSLHLHFGNGTRLTVT.

This sequence joins TRBV29-1 and TRBJ2-1; D is unresolved. V was shortened by 4 bases and J by 0 bases, with 7 bases between the two germline ends. The CDR3 extends over 13 amino acids. Per the germline V gene, CDR1 is SQVTM and CDR2 is ANQGSEA. CDR3 in amino acids: CSVVLNSYNEQFF. The CDR3 region has the DNA TGCAGCGTTGTGCTCAACTCCTACAATGAGCAGTTCTTC.

This chain links TRBV14 with TRBJ1-5; D is possibly TRBD1 (6 bases). The germline V gene encodes CDR1 SGHDN and CDR2 FVKESK. The V end lost 1 base, the J end lost 10 bases, and 11 bases lay between the germline ends. The CDR3 sequence is 13 residues long. CDR3 loop: CASSQVPTGPQHF. The CDR3 nucleotides are TGTGCCAGCAGCCAAGTTCCGACAGGTCCCCAGCATTTT.

The V and J genes are TRBV11-2 and TRBJ1-5; D uncertain. The CDR3 runs to 13 residues. Per germline, CDR1 SGHAT and CDR2 FQNNGV. V gave up 5 bases and J gave up 7 bases, with 12 bases separating them. The CDR3 loop reads CASSPSGKQPQHF. CDR3 coding DNA: TGTGCCAGCAGCCCATCGGGGAAACAGCCCCAGCATTTT.